This T cell receptor (beta chain) was found in a study of blood T cell repertoires in COVID-19. Study-wide background: The analysed material was cDNA or gDNA that came from T cells, B-cell-depleted T cells, or PBMCs.

Germline V gives CDR1 SGDLS, CDR2 YYNGEE. V gave up 2 bases and J gave up 2 bases, with 10 bases separating them. This CDR3 region has 14 residues. Methods used by the authors: Researchers report that nucleated cell counts were estimated from reference gene primer amplification. Here immunoSEQ multiplex PCR was the method, and the copy in TCRdb shows in-frame clones only, minus some. Clone size and the V and J calls come from that table; the DNA yielded D and trimming. The sample holds tens of thousands of clones, 86% seen once. In this sample, this clone turned up once. Sequencing used peripheral blood. This TCR was sampled from a man aged 30 to 39 with acute or convalescent COVID-19. This chain links TRBV9 with TRBJ1-2; no firm D call. CDR3 sequence: CASSVNRGNYGYTF. CDR3 coding DNA: TGTGCCAGCAGCGTCAATCGGGGAAACTATGGCTACACCTTC.